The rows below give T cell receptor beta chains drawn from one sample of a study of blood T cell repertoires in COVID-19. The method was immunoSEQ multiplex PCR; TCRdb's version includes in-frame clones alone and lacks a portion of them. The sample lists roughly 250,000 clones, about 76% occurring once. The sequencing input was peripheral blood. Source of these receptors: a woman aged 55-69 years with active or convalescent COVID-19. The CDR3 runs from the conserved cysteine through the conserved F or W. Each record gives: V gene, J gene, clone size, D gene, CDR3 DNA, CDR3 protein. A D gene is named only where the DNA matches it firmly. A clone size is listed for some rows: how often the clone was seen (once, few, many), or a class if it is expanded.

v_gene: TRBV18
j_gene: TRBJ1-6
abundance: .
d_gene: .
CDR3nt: TGTGCCAGCTCACAGGGGGTCTCCTATAATTCACCCCTCCACTTT
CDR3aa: CASSQGVSYNSPLHF

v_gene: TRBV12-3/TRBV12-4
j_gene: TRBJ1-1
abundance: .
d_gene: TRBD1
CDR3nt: TGTGCCAGTACAGGGGAGGACACTGAAGCTTTCTTT
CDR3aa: CASTGEDTEAFF

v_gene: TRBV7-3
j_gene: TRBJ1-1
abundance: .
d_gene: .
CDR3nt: TGTGCCAGCAGCTTTGCCGGGAACACTGAAGCTTTCTTT
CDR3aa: CASSFAGNTEAFF

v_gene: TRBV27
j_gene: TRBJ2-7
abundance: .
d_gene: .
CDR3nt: TGTGCCAGCAGTTTACCCGGGATGGAGCAGTACTTC
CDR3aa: CASSLPGMEQYF

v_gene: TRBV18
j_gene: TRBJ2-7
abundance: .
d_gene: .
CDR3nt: TGTGCCAGCTCGCAAGCCGGGACAGCGGGAGACGAGCAGTACTTC
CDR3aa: CASSQAGTAGDEQYF

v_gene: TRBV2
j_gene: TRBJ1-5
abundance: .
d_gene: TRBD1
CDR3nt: TGTGCCAGCAGGCCCCCGACAGGGGCTAGCAATCAGCCCCAGCATTTT
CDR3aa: CASRPPTGASNQPQHF

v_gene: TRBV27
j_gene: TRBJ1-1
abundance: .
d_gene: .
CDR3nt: TGTGCCAGCAGTTTATTATCCCAGGGGTGGAACACTGAAGCTTTCTTT
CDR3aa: CASSLLSQGWNTEAFF

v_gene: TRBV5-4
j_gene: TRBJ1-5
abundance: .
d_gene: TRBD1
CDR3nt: TGTGCCAGCAGTTTGGACAGGGATCAGCCCCAGCATTTT
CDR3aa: CASSLDRDQPQHF

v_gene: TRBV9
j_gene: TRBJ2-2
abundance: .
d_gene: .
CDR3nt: TGTGCCAGCAGCGTAGTGGGAACTTCCGTGGGGCCACAAACCGGGGAGCTGTTTTTT
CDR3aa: CASSVVGTSVGPQTGELFF

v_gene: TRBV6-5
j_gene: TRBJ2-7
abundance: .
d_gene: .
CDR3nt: TGTGCCAGCAGTAGGCAGGGCAAATCCTACGAGCAGTACTTC
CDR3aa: CASSRQGKSYEQYF

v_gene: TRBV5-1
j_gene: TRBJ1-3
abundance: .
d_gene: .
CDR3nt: TGCGCCAGCAGCTTGGGACAGCAAAACACCATATATTTT
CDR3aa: CASSLGQQNTIYF

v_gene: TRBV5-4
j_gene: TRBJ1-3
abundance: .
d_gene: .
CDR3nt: TGTGCCAGCAGCGCCCAGGGCCCCAGCTCTGGAAACACCATATATTTT
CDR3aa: CASSAQGPSSGNTIYF

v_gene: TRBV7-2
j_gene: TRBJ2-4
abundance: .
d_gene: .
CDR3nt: TGTGCCAGCAGCTTAGTATATGGGGGGGCCAAAAACATTCAGTACTTC
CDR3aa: CASSLVYGGAKNIQYF

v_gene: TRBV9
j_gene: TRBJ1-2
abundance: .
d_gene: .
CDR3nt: TGTGCCAGCAGCGCCCCCCTGACAGGTCACTATGGCTACACCTTC
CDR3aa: CASSAPLTGHYGYTF

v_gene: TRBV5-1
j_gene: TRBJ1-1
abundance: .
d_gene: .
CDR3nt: TGCGCCAGCAGCTTGCAGGGGCCGGCTGAAGCTTTCTTT
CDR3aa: CASSLQGPAEAFF

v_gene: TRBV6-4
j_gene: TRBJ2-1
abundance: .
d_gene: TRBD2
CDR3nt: TGTGCCAGCAGTGTAGTCCCCAGCGGGGACAATGAGCAGTTCTTC
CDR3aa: CASSVVPSGDNEQFF

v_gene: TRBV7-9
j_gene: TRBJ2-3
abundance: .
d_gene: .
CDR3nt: TGTGACAGGGAGTCAGGCGGGATAACCACAGATACGCAGTATTTT
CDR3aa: CDRESGGITTDTQYF

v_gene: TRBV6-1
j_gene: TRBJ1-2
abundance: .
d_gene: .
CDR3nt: TGTGCCAGCAGTGAAACGGGAGGGGCTAACTATGGCTACACCTTC
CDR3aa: CASSETGGANYGYTF

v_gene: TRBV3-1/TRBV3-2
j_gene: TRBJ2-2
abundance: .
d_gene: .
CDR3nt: TGTGCCAGCAGCACGCGACGGGGGGCGGGTACCGGGGAGCTGTTTTTT
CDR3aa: CASSTRRGAGTGELFF

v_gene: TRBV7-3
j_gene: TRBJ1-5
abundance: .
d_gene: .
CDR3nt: TGTGCCAGCAGCGTCGGCCCGGGACAGCCCCAGCATTTT
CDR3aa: CASSVGPGQPQHF

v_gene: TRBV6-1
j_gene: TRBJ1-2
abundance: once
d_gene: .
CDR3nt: TGTGCCAGCAGTGAAGCTCAGGCCCGCTATGGCTACACCTTC
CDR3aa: CASSEAQARYGYTF

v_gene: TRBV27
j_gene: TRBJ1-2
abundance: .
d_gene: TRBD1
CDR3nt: TGTGCCAGCAGTTTGACAGGGGCGAATAGGAACTATGGCTACACCTTC
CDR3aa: CASSLTGANRNYGYTF

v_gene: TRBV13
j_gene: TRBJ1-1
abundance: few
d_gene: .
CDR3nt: TGTGCCAGCAGCTCTCAAGCAGGGTTAAAAGCTTTCTTT
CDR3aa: CASSSQAGLKAFF